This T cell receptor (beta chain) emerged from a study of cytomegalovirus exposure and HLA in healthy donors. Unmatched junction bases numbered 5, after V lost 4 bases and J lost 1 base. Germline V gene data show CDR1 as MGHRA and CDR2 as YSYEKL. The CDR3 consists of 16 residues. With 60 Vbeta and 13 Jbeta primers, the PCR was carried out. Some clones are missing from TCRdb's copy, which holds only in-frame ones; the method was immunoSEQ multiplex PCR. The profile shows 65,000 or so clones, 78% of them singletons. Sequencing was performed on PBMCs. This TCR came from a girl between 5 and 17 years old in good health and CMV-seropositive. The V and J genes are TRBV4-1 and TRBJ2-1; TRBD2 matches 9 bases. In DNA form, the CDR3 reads TGCGCCAGCAGCCTGCGGACTAGCGTGTCCTACAATGAGCAGTTCTTC. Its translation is CASSLRTSVSYNEQFF.